The present T cell receptor (beta chain) was sequenced within a study of T cell responses to AZD1222 COVID-19 vaccine. Concerning this clone itself: Its antigen is not known.

Measured with immunoSEQ multiplex PCR; TCRdb has only the in-frame clones, and not every one. The sample includes 100,000 to 150,000 clones, 86% of them seen just once. The CDR3 runs 12 residues. Germline V gene lookup returns CDR1 LGHDT and CDR2 YNNKEL (reference sequence). Losses at the gene ends were 4 bases for V and 6 bases for J; bases not matched to a gene: 2. Study-level findings and limits: The repertoires were collected only after the peak T cell response.

Here the sequenced sample was peripheral blood, taken 28 days after the second AZD1222 dose. V and J are TRBV3-1 (or the pseudogene TRBV3-2) and TRBJ2-7; 8 bases map to TRBD1. The TCR originated in an adult who received the AZD1222 COVID-19 vaccine. CDR3 protein: CASSPTGVEQYF. CDR3 nucleotide sequence: TGTGCCAGCAGCCCGACAGGGGTCGAGCAGTACTTC.